The 27 T cell receptor beta chains reported below all come from one sample, sequenced in a study of blood T cell repertoires in COVID-19 (dated by TCRdb to the early 2020s). Libraries were built with the immunoSEQ multiplex PCR assay. Entries here come from immuneACCESS through TCRdb and include only in-frame sequences with V and J called. Some clones fail to appear in such tables; in the studies checked, an unresolved V gene covers under half of the shortfall, and the cause of the remainder is unknown. The sample table holds roughly 140,000 clones, of which approximately 90% were seen once. The ten largest make up roughly 15% of the sample. Sequencing input: peripheral blood. Receptor source: a woman aged 40 to 50 with acute or convalescent COVID-19.

This chain connects TRBV7-8 to TRBJ2-2; D ambiguous. The germline CDR1 and CDR2 sequences are SGHVS and FQNEAQ. The CDR3 runs 13 residues. The CDR3 region has the DNA TGTGGCCAGACTCAGAGCCGCACCGGGGAGCTGTTTTTT. Translating it yields CGQTQSRTGELFF.

The chain couples TRBV4-1 to TRBJ1-5; TRBD1 agrees at 11 bases. Germline-derived CDR1 and CDR2 are MGHRA and YSYEKL. V was clipped by 0 bases and J by 7 bases; unmatched bases: 5. The CDR3 runs 16 residues. CDR3 bases: TGCGCCAGCAGCCAAGATCGGGGACAGGGGGGACAGCCCCAGCATTTT. It yields the protein CASSQDRGQGGQPQHF.

The chain joins TRBV19 to TRBJ2-5; TRBD2 matches at 12 bases. Germline loops: CDR1 LNHDA, CDR2 SQIVND (reference sequence). The CDR3 consists of 18 residues. V shed 5 bases, J shed 7 bases, and the junction held 17 bases outside the gene matches. CDR3 nucleotide sequence: TGTGCCAGTAGTTCACGGACTAGCGGGGTAAACGCCTATCGGACCCAGTACTTC. This encodes CASSSRTSGVNAYRTQYF. The whole variable domain, remainder taken from reference TRBV19 and TRBJ2-5, is DGGITQSPKYLFRKEGQNVTLSCEQNLNHDAMYWYRQDPGQGLRLIYYSQIVNDFQKGDIAEGYSVSREKKESFPLTVTSAQKNPTAFYLCASSSRTSGVNAYRTQYFGPGTRLLVL.

This chain connects TRBV29-1 to TRBJ2-7; the D gene is possibly TRBD1 (6 bases). CDR1 is SQVTM, CDR2 ANQGSEA, per germline. V shed 2 bases and J shed 4 bases, with 12 bases lying between them. This CDR3 region has 13 residues. CDR3 amino acids: CSVETGRWYEQYF. CDR3 nucleotides: TGCAGCGTTGAAACAGGGCGATGGTACGAGCAGTACTTC.

This clone was detected once. The CDR3 loop reads CASRRTSGGPNTDTQYF. The CDR3 DNA is TGTGCCAGCAGACGGACTAGCGGAGGACCTAACACAGATACGCAGTATTTT. The chain carries TRBV5-4 and TRBJ2-3, with 10 bases identical to TRBD2. CDR3 length equals 17 residues. Germline V lookup: CDR1 SGHNT, CDR2 YYREEE (reference sequence). J lost 2 bases, V lost 5 bases, and 11 bases had no gene match.

This chain connects TRBV3-1 (or the pseudogene TRBV3-2) to TRBJ2-5, with 9 positions matching TRBD2. This CDR3 is 17 amino acids long. The germline V gene has CDR1 LGHDT and CDR2 YNNKEL (reference sequence). Trimming took 6 bases from V and 1 from J; bases not matched to a gene: 12. The CDR3 spells CASRNFTSGQFQETQYF. DNA of the CDR3: TGTGCCAGCAGGAACTTTACTAGCGGGCAATTCCAAGAGACCCAGTACTTC.

This clone is a singleton in its sample. This chain links TRBV9 with TRBJ1-1; TRBD1 agrees at 9 bases. V dropped 0 bases and J dropped 4; count of bases not matched to a gene: 13. Germline lookup yields CDR1 SGDLS and CDR2 YYNGEE. The CDR3 sequence is 18 residues long. CDR3 bases: TGTGCCAGCAGCGTAGCTGACTTACCGGGACAGGGAGGCACTGAAGCTTTCTTT. Its translation: CASSVADLPGQGGTEAFF.

The CDR3, as DNA: TGTGCCAGTAGTATCGACCCCAGCGGGAGGGCCGGTGATACGCAGTATTTT. Its translation is CASSIDPSGRAGDTQYF. The rearrangement uses TRBV19 and TRBJ2-3; 10 bases are a match to TRBD2. Germline CDR1 and CDR2: LNHDA and SQIVND (reference sequence). J was trimmed by 6 bases and V by 3 bases; bases with no gene match: 12. The CDR3 spans 17 residues.

V gene TRBV10-1 combines with J gene TRBJ2-1; TRBD1 matches 9 bases. Trimming took 6 bases from V and 6 from J; bases not matched to a gene: 12. Germline V gives CDR1 WNHNN, CDR2 SYGVQD (reference sequence). The CDR3 contains 16 residues. The CDR3 protein is CASSEASGTGLNEQFF. For the CDR3, the DNA is TGCGCCAGCAGCGAAGCCTCCGGGACAGGGCTCAATGAGCAGTTCTTC.

The chain links TRBV7-3 to TRBJ2-4; 7 bases align to TRBD2. J lost 8 bases, V lost 3 bases, and 7 bases had no gene match. The CDR3 runs 14 residues. Germline V gene sequence: CDR1 SGHTA, CDR2 FQGTGA. The CDR3 protein is CASSLDGRWDIQYF. CDR3 coding DNA: TGTGCCAGCAGCTTGGACGGGAGGTGGGACATTCAGTACTTC.

In this sample, this clone turned up once. The rearrangement joins TRBV9 to TRBJ1-2; TRBD1 matches at 11 bases. The germline V gene encodes CDR1 SGDLS and CDR2 YYNGEE. CDR3 length equals 18 residues. After removal of 0 bases from V and 4 bases from J, the junction contained 11 bases not matched to a gene. CDR3 DNA sequence: TGTGCCAGCAGCGTAGAGGGGGTGGGACAGGGGGTCGGCTATGGCTACACCTTC. Its protein is CASSVEGVGQGVGYGYTF.

The CDR3 loop is CASSRAYTEAFF. The CDR3 DNA sequence: TGTGCCAGCAGCCGAGCGTACACTGAAGCTTTCTTT. The J gene is TRBJ1-1, the V gene TRBV28; unclear D gene. The V gene's germline CDR1 is MDHEN and CDR2 SYDVKM. Trimming took 6 bases from V and 3 from J, leaving 8 bases between them. There are 12 residues in the CDR3.

The chain is built from TRBV29-1 and TRBJ1-2; 7 bases are a match to TRBD1. The CDR3 contains 14 residues. Germline values: CDR1 SQVTM, CDR2 ANQGSEA. The J segment lost 2 bases and the V segment lost 4 bases, leaving 7 bases of the junction unmatched. CDR3 sequence: CSVGLWDRNYGYTF. In DNA form, the CDR3 reads TGCAGCGTTGGGTTATGGGACAGAAACTATGGCTACACCTTC.

The rearrangement links TRBV10-3 to TRBJ2-1, with 12 bases identical to TRBD2. The V gene's germline CDR1 is ENHRY and CDR2 SYGVKD. The length of the CDR3 is 13 residues. V shed 9 bases and J 8 bases; nucleotides not matched to a gene: 5. CDR3 nucleotides: TGTGCCATAGGACTAGCGGGACTGTATGAGCAGTTCTTC. Amino acids: CAIGLAGLYEQFF.

The chain links TRBV9 to TRBJ2-1, with 8 bases that match TRBD2. CDR1 and CDR2 from the germline V gene are SGDLS and YYNGEE. The CDR3 is 17 residues long. V shed 1 base, J shed 5 bases, and the junction held 11 bases outside the gene matches. The CDR3 sequence is CASSVYKRTSTNNEQFF. Here the CDR3 DNA reads TGTGCCAGCAGCGTATATAAACGGACTAGCACTAACAATGAGCAGTTCTTC. Based on the CDR3 plus reference TRBV9 and TRBJ2-1, the full variable domain is DSGVTQTPKHLITATGQRVTLRCSPRSGDLSVYWYQQSLDQGLQFLIQYYNGEERAKGNILERFSAQQFPDLHSELNLSSLELGDSALYFCASSVYKRTSTNNEQFFGPGTRLTVL.

This chain uses TRBV5-1 with TRBJ1-3; D is perhaps TRBD1 (6 bases). Germline V gene lookup returns CDR1 SGHRS and CDR2 YFSETQ. With 0 bases removed from V and 4 bases from J, the gap between germline ends came to 11 bases. CDR3 size: 15 residues. The CDR3 nucleotides read TGCGCCAGCAGCTTGGGTACAGGGATCGGAAACACCATATATTTT. Translated: CASSLGTGIGNTIYF. The full variable domain, in which reference TRBV5-1 and TRBJ1-3 provide the parts outside the CDR3, is KAGVTQTPRYLIKTRGQQVTLSCSPISGHRSVSWYQQTPGQGLQFLFEYFSETQRNKGNFPGRFSGRQFSNSRSEMNVSTLELGDSALYLCASSLGTGIGNTIYFGEGSWLTVV.

The V and J genes are TRBV9 and TRBJ1-2, with 7 bases aligning to TRBD1. The CDR3 totals 17 residues. J gave up 8 bases and V 3 bases, and 19 bases lay outside the gene matches. CDR1 is SGDLS, CDR2 YYNGEE, per germline. Here the CDR3 reads CASSDLKSGQNPRGYTF. The CDR3 DNA follows: TGTGCCAGCAGCGATCTAAAATCGGGACAGAACCCGAGGGGCTACACCTTC.

The rearrangement uses TRBV29-1 and TRBJ2-1; 10 bases match TRBD2. CDR1 is SQVTM, CDR2 ANQGSEA, per germline. Unmatched junction bases numbered 6, after V lost 4 bases and J lost 0 bases. The CDR3 totals 16 residues. In DNA form, the CDR3 reads TGCAGCGTTGCAGCGGGGGGGTATAGCTCCTACAATGAGCAGTTCTTC. Protein: CSVAAGGYSSYNEQFF.

The CDR3 here is CASSPFPLAGESYEQYF. Here the CDR3 DNA reads TGTGCCAGTAGCCCTTTCCCACTAGCGGGGGAGTCCTACGAGCAGTACTTC. The chain couples TRBV9 to TRBJ2-7; TRBD2 agrees at 11 bases. The CDR3 consists of 17 residues. The V and J ends lost 8 bases and 1 base, in that order; junction bases with no gene match: 14. CDR1 is SGDLS and CDR2 is YYNGEE in the germline V gene.

The CDR3 reads CASSIVQGGGYTF. The CDR3 coding sequence is TGTGCCAGTAGTATAGTGCAGGGAGGAGGCTACACCTTC. This sequence joins TRBV19 and TRBJ1-2; D is perhaps TRBD1 (5 bases). The germline V and J ends were trimmed by 1 base and 8 bases, with 11 bases remaining between them. The V gene's germline CDR1 is LNHDA and CDR2 SQIVND (reference sequence). The CDR3 runs to 13 residues.

This chain joins TRBV24-1 and TRBJ1-4; D gene ambiguous. Trimming took 12 bases from V and 2 from J, leaving 12 bases between them. CDR3 length equals 13 residues. The germline CDR1 and CDR2 sequences are KGHDR and SFDVKD. The CDR3 DNA follows: TGTGCCCCCACGCCCGGGACTAATGAAAAACTGTTTTTT. Protein: CAPTPGTNEKLFF.

J is TRBJ2-3 and V is TRBV14; D not certain. V lost 6 bases and J lost 3, with 10 bases in between. Germline CDR1 is SGHDN and CDR2 is FVKESK. This CDR3 region has 13 residues. The CDR3 region has the DNA TGTGCCAGCAGTAGCCTACGGACAGATACGCAGTATTTT. Translated: CASSSLRTDTQYF.

The rearrangement links TRBV4-2 to TRBJ1-3, with D uncertain. V dropped 0 bases and J dropped 0 bases, with 9 bases sitting between them. Germline lookup yields CDR1 LGHNA and CDR2 YNFKEQ. The CDR3 loop spans 16 amino acids. In nucleotides, the CDR3 is TGTGCCAGCAGCCAAGAACTCAGGTACTCTGGAAACACCATATATTTT. It specifies CASSQELRYSGNTIYF.

Only one count was recorded for this clone. The chain has TRBV10-1 and TRBJ1-3; D is ambiguous. This CDR3 spans 16 amino acids. V shed 3 bases and J shed 0 bases, with 12 bases lying between them. The V gene's germline CDR1 is WNHNN and CDR2 SYGVQD (reference sequence). The CDR3 sequence is CASSESGSYSGNTIYF. CDR3 in DNA: TGCGCCAGCAGTGAATCCGGGTCCTACTCTGGAAACACCATATATTTT.

With regard to this clone: Germline is not matched at one junction end, which may reflect a read error. J is TRBJ1-5 and V is TRBV5-6, with D unclear. Germline V gene sequence: CDR1 SGHDT, CDR2 YYEEEE. CDR3 size: 16 residues. CDR3 in amino acids: CASSLRLWTSDQPQHF. CDR3 sequence (DNA): TGTGCCAGCAGCTTGCGACTATGGACTAGCGATCAGCCCCAGCATTTT.

This chain joins TRBV29-1 and TRBJ2-3; TRBD2 matches at 12 bases. The CDR3 is 15 residues long. V dropped 7 bases and J dropped 2; count of bases not matched to a gene: 7. From germline, CDR1 is SQVTM and CDR2 ANQGSEA. This CDR3 is CSASTSGGITDTQYF. The CDR3 DNA reads as TGCAGCGCCTCGACTAGCGGGGGTATCACAGATACGCAGTATTTT.

V gene TRBV19 combines with J gene TRBJ1-1, with D possibly matching TRBD1 (6 bases). Germline V gene sequence: CDR1 LNHDA, CDR2 SQIVND (reference sequence). Trimming took off 9 bases at V and 4 bases at J, with 15 bases between the two ends. The CDR3 is 13 amino acids. The CDR3 reads CASQGSGPTEAFF. The CDR3 DNA reads as TGTGCCAGCCAGGGGTCGGGTCCCACTGAAGCTTTCTTT.